The 30 T cell receptor beta chains presented below share a single source sample, sequenced in a study of cytomegalovirus exposure and HLA in healthy donors. Measured with immunoSEQ multiplex PCR; TCRdb has only the in-frame clones, and not every one. Seen here are under 85,000 clones, 94% observed once, and the top ten hold approximately 3.3%. The sample comprised PBMCs. Receptors originate from a woman aged 18-30 years in good health and CMV-seropositive.

This sequence joins TRBV28 and TRBJ1-5; D possibly corresponds to TRBD1 (6 bases). Trimming took 7 bases from V and 3 from J, leaving 16 bases between them. Germline assignment: CDR1 MDHEN and CDR2 SYDVKM. The CDR3 has 15 residues. The CDR3 region has the DNA TGTGCCAGCACCCCCATGGGACAAGACAATCAGCCCCAGCATTTT. Translation: CASTPMGQDNQPQHF. Looking up the rest from reference TRBV28 and TRBJ1-5 gives the full variable domain: DVKVTQSSRYLVKRTGEKVFLECVQDMDHENMFWYRQDPGLGLRLIYFSYDVKMKEKGDIPEGYSVSREKKERFSLILESASTNQTSMYLCASTPMGQDNQPQHFGDGTRLSIL.

This chain connects TRBV7-9 to TRBJ2-3; a weak D match, TRBD2 (5 bases). The CDR3 is made up of 14 amino acids. With 2 bases removed from V and 3 bases from J, the gap between germline ends came to 9 bases. Germline V gene sequence: CDR1 SEHNR, CDR2 FQNEAQ (reference sequence). CDR3 region: CASSLRGQTDTQYF. DNA for the CDR3: TGTGCCAGCAGCTTACGGGGTCAAACAGATACGCAGTATTTT.

The V gene is TRBV25-1, the J gene TRBJ2-1, with D unclear. V dropped 0 bases and J dropped 5 bases, with 17 bases sitting between them. Germline V gene lookup returns CDR1 MGHDK and CDR2 SYGVNS. This CDR3 contains 17 residues. The DNA of the CDR3 is TGTGCCAGCAGTGAATATTTCTCCTCAGTACCGAACAATGAGCAGTTCTTC. Its translation is CASSEYFSSVPNNEQFF.

The rearrangement joins TRBV28 to TRBJ1-3; a weak D match, TRBD1 (5 bases). This CDR3 has 15 amino acids. From germline, CDR1 is MDHEN and CDR2 SYDVKM. Trimming pared 5 bases from V and 4 bases from J, leaving 15 bases between. CDR3 nucleotides: TGTGCCAGCAGTACACGCACAGGTGTAGGAAACACCATATATTTT. Translation: CASSTRTGVGNTIYF.

The chain has TRBV9 and TRBJ2-7, with 8 bases that match TRBD2. Per germline, CDR1 SGDLS and CDR2 YYNGEE. The CDR3 length is 17 residues. Trimming took 0 bases from V and 4 from J; bases not matched to a gene: 12. The CDR3 nucleotides read TGTGCCAGCAGCGTAGAGCCCGGGGGGGCAGGAAGTTACGAGCAGTACTTC. As protein: CASSVEPGGAGSYEQYF.

This chain connects TRBV28 to TRBJ1-5; D not certain. Trimming left V 8 bases short and J 5 bases short, with 7 bases between. Germline V lookup: CDR1 MDHEN, CDR2 SYDVKM. The CDR3 loop spans 11 amino acids. The CDR3 DNA is TGTGCCAGCGGAGGACATCAGCCCCAGCATTTT. Amino acid sequence: CASGGHQPQHF.

The CDR3 loop reads CASSVGRSGFDADTQYF. CDR3 DNA sequence: TGTGCCAGCAGCGTAGGAAGATCGGGGTTTGACGCAGATACGCAGTATTTT. This chain connects TRBV9 to TRBJ2-3, with D possibly matching TRBD2 (5 bases). Deletions cut 0 bases from V and 4 bases from J, with 18 bases between. There are 17 residues in the CDR3. Germline-derived CDR1 and CDR2 are SGDLS and YYNGEE.

The V and J genes are TRBV4-3 and TRBJ2-7; D uncertain. CDR1 and CDR2 (germline): LGHNA, YSLEER. The CDR3 is 15 amino acids. The ends were cut back, 1 base at V and 2 bases at J, with 12 bases in the middle. CDR3 loop: CASSQAVQPTYEQYF. Written as DNA, the CDR3 is TGCGCCAGCAGCCAAGCAGTACAGCCCACCTACGAGCAGTACTTC.

V and J are TRBV7-2 and TRBJ2-2; 8 nucleotides agree with TRBD2. The CDR3 totals 19 residues. Trimming at V came to 3 bases and at J to 5 bases, leaving 17 bases not matched to a gene. CDR1 and CDR2 from the germline V gene are SGHTA and FQGNSA. The CDR3 sequence: CASSFRPVAGLWGTGELFF. In DNA form, the CDR3 reads TGTGCCAGCAGCTTCCGGCCGGTAGCGGGGCTTTGGGGAACCGGGGAGCTGTTTTTT. Full variable domain (remainder filled in from reference TRBV7-2 and TRBJ2-2): GAGVSQSPSNKVTEKGKDVELRCDPISGHTALYWYRQSLGQGLEFLIYFQGNSAPDKSGLPSDRFSAERTGGSVSTLTIQRTQQEDSAVYLCASSFRPVAGLWGTGELFFGEGSRLTVL.

The rearrangement uses TRBV11-2 and TRBJ2-3; TRBD1 agrees at 9 bases. With V trimmed by 5 bases and J by 5 bases, 5 bases remained unmatched. Germline values: CDR1 SGHAT, CDR2 FQNNGV. This CDR3 is built from 14 residues. DNA for the CDR3: TGTGCCAGCAGCCGGGACAGGGTGAGAGATACGCAGTATTTT. Its protein product is CASSRDRVRDTQYF.

The chain links TRBV30 to TRBJ2-1; 9 bases align to TRBD2. Trimming at V came to 8 bases and at J to 9 bases, leaving 5 bases not matched to a gene. The CDR3 runs 11 residues. From germline, CDR1 is GTSNPN and CDR2 SVGIG (reference sequence). The CDR3 DNA is TGTGCCCAAGGACTAGCGCCTGAGCAGTTCTTC. Translation: CAQGLAPEQFF.

The V and J genes are TRBV5-1 and TRBJ2-7, with no clear D. The CDR3 has 14 residues. Per the germline V gene, CDR1 is SGHRS and CDR2 is YFSETQ. Trimming took 7 bases from V and 0 from J, leaving 14 bases between them. The CDR3 loop reads CASGSNEDSYEQYF. The CDR3 nucleotides read TGCGCCAGCGGATCTAACGAGGACTCCTACGAGCAGTACTTC. Based on the CDR3 plus reference TRBV5-1 and TRBJ2-7, the full variable domain is KAGVTQTPRYLIKTRGQQVTLSCSPISGHRSVSWYQQTPGQGLQFLFEYFSETQRNKGNFPGRFSGRQFSNSRSEMNVSTLELGDSALYLCASGSNEDSYEQYFGPGTRLTVT.

This clone was picked up one time. V usage is TRBV6-1 and J usage is TRBJ1-5; TRBD1 matches at 9 bases. Per the germline V gene, CDR1 is MNHNS and CDR2 is SASEGT. V lost 4 bases and J lost 7; bases outside the gene matches: 8. This CDR3 has 15 amino acids. The CDR3 DNA reads as TGTGCCAGCAGTGGCCTACAGGGGGCGGGACAGCCCCAGCATTTT. The encoded protein is CASSGLQGAGQPQHF.

Only one count was recorded for this clone. The chain uses TRBV28 and TRBJ1-1, with D uncertain. Looked up from germline, CDR1 is MDHEN and CDR2 is SYDVKM. This CDR3 is built from 11 residues. Trimming removed 6 bases at V and 7 bases at J, with 9 bases between. This CDR3 is CASRAGSEAFF. The CDR3 bases are TGTGCCAGCAGGGCTGGGAGTGAAGCTTTCTTT.

This chain joins TRBV2 and TRBJ2-3; TRBD1 might be the D (5 bases). Per the germline V gene, CDR1 is SNHLY and CDR2 is FYNNEI. Between the trimmed V and J ends, which lost 2 bases and 1 base, there was a span of 10 bases. The CDR3 totals 15 residues. CDR3 amino acids: CASSELVQGTDTQYF. Here the CDR3 DNA reads TGTGCCAGCAGTGAATTAGTACAGGGCACAGATACGCAGTATTTT.

The chain combines TRBV10-3 with TRBJ2-7; D gene ambiguous. The CDR3 spans 16 residues. CDR1 is ENHRY and CDR2 is SYGVKD in the germline V gene. The ends were cut back, 0 bases at V and 0 bases at J, with 12 bases in the middle. CDR3 bases: TGTGCCATCAGTGAGTCGTTAGATCCTTACTCCTACGAGCAGTACTTC. This encodes CAISESLDPYSYEQYF.

The chain carries TRBV2 and TRBJ1-4, with a possible D match to TRBD1 (6 bases). The CDR3 runs 14 residues. The ends were cut back, 6 bases at V and 4 bases at J, with 12 bases in the middle. Germline assignment: CDR1 SNHLY and CDR2 FYNNEI. In nucleotides, the CDR3 is TGTGCCAGCAGCCAGGGGTCCTATAATGAAAAACTGTTTTTT. It is translated as CASSQGSYNEKLFF.

This clone occurred once. The V gene is TRBV9, the J gene TRBJ2-3; D uncertain. The ends were cut back, 5 bases at V and 2 bases at J, with 6 bases in the middle. Germline CDR1 reads SGDLS; CDR2 reads YYNGEE. The CDR3 extends over 12 amino acids. The CDR3 region has the DNA TGTGCCAGCAGGCTAGTCACAGATACGCAGTATTTT. Protein sequence: CASRLVTDTQYF.

This clone occurred a few times. The rearrangement links TRBV9 to TRBJ2-7, with 12 bases identical to TRBD2. Germline CDR1 and CDR2: SGDLS and YYNGEE. This CDR3 comprises 14 residues. V shed 3 bases and J 4 bases; nucleotides not matched to a gene: 2. The CDR3 DNA reads TGTGCCAGCAGCGACCTAGCGGGAGGGTACGAGCAGTACTTC. Protein product: CASSDLAGGYEQYF.

The rearrangement joins TRBV9 to TRBJ2-3, with 8 bases that match TRBD2. Unmatched junction bases numbered 7, after V lost 3 bases and J lost 4 bases. Germline V lookup: CDR1 SGDLS, CDR2 YYNGEE. The CDR3 contains 15 residues. CDR3 nucleotide sequence: TGTGCCAGCAGCGCCAGCGGGAGTCTCCCAGATACGCAGTATTTT. As protein: CASSASGSLPDTQYF. Full variable domain (outside the CDR3, taken from reference TRBV9 and TRBJ2-3): DSGVTQTPKHLITATGQRVTLRCSPRSGDLSVYWYQQSLDQGLQFLIQYYNGEERAKGNILERFSAQQFPDLHSELNLSSLELGDSALYFCASSASGSLPDTQYFGPGTRLTVL.

V gene TRBV29-1 combines with J gene TRBJ1-5; D ambiguous. The germline V gene has CDR1 SQVTM and CDR2 ANQGSEA. V lost 1 base, J lost 6 bases, and 13 bases lay in between. This CDR3 is built from 14 residues. CDR3 amino acids: CSVEGTEEGQPQHF. Written as DNA, the CDR3 is TGCAGCGTTGAAGGGACTGAGGAAGGTCAGCCCCAGCATTTT.

The chain recombines TRBV28 with TRBJ1-5; 9 nucleotides match TRBD1. Germline CDR1 and CDR2: MDHEN and SYDVKM. The V segment lost 3 bases and the J segment 4 bases; nucleotides outside the gene matches: 1. CDR3 length: 14 residues. The CDR3 spells CASSFGQGNQPQHF. The CDR3 nucleotides are TGTGCCAGCAGTTTCGGACAGGGGAATCAGCCCCAGCATTTT.

This clone showed up just a few times. The chain combines TRBV11-2 with TRBJ1-1; D possibly corresponds to TRBD1 (5 bases). The V gene's germline CDR1 is SGHAT and CDR2 FQNNGV. V lost 5 bases, J lost 6 bases, and 13 bases lay in between. The CDR3 runs 13 residues. Here the CDR3 DNA reads TGTGCCAGCAGCCGCATTGACAGATCTGAAGCTTTCTTT. It is translated as CASSRIDRSEAFF.

V gene TRBV7-9 combines with J gene TRBJ1-1; TRBD1 is a possible D gene (5 bases). With 0 bases removed from V and 1 base from J, the gap between germline ends came to 9 bases. The CDR3 consists of 15 residues. Germline values: CDR1 SEHNR, CDR2 FQNEAQ (reference sequence). This chain's CDR3 is CASSLAQGGNTEAFF. CDR3 coding DNA: TGTGCCAGCAGCTTAGCGCAGGGCGGGAACACTGAAGCTTTCTTT.

The chain carries TRBV5-8 and TRBJ1-2, with a weak D call TRBD1 (5 bases). The CDR3 is 14 residues long. CDR1 SGHTS and CDR2 YDEGEE come from the germline V gene. V was clipped by 4 bases and J by 4 bases, with 14 bases between them. For the CDR3, the DNA is TGTGCCAGCAGCCTAACGTGGGGCTCCTATGGCTACACCTTC. Translating it yields CASSLTWGSYGYTF.

The V gene is TRBV5-4, the J gene TRBJ2-1; TRBD2 agrees at 7 bases. Per the germline V gene, CDR1 is SGHNT and CDR2 is YYREEE (reference sequence). The length of the CDR3 is 15 residues. The V segment lost 1 base and the J segment 6 bases; nucleotides outside the gene matches: 7. The chain's CDR3 is CASSLLGLVGNEQFF. CDR3 nucleotides: TGTGCCAGCAGCTTGCTCGGACTAGTGGGCAATGAGCAGTTCTTC.

The gene calls are TRBV7-9 and TRBJ2-7; D perhaps matches TRBD1 (6 bases). Trimming removed 3 bases at V and 7 bases at J, with 16 bases between. The germline CDR1 and CDR2 sequences are SEHNR and FQNEAQ (reference sequence). The CDR3 sequence is 14 residues long. The CDR3 DNA reads TGTGCCAGCAGCTTGGGCGGACAGTCCTCGGAGCAGTACTTC. It yields the protein CASSLGGQSSEQYF.

The chain joins TRBV2 to TRBJ1-5; 8 positions agree with TRBD1. Unmatched junction bases numbered 4, after V lost 6 bases and J lost 3 bases. Germline values: CDR1 SNHLY, CDR2 FYNNEI. This CDR3 spans 14 amino acids. The CDR3 spells CASSRDRYNQPQHF. CDR3 sequence (DNA): TGTGCCAGCAGCCGGGACAGGTACAATCAGCCCCAGCATTTT.

The CDR3 reads CASSLRLAGSTTSPLSGANVLTF. The CDR3, as DNA: TGTGCCAGCAGTTTAAGACTAGCAGGGTCGACCACCTCACCCCTCTCTGGGGCCAACGTCCTGACTTTC. V and J are TRBV27 and TRBJ2-6; 7 bases fit TRBD2. Germline CDR1 MNHEY, CDR2 SMNVEV (reference sequence). The CDR3 is 23 amino acids. The V and J ends lost 2 bases and 0 bases, in that order; junction bases with no gene match: 22.

This chain joins TRBV11-1 and TRBJ1-5; 9 nucleotides match TRBD1. Germline assignment: CDR1 SGHAT and CDR2 FQDESV (reference sequence). With V trimmed by 5 bases and J by 7 bases, 6 bases remained unmatched. The CDR3 is 14 amino acids. CDR3 sequence (DNA): TGTGCCAGCAGCCGGACAGGGGCTCGGCAGCCCCAGCATTTT. The encoded protein is CASSRTGARQPQHF.